The 20 T cell receptor beta chains presented below share a single source sample, sequenced in a study of tumor T cells in aggressive B-cell lymphoma. Produced via immunoSEQ multiplex PCR; TCRdb's table is partial and in-frame only. The data contain about 3,600 clones, about nine tenths of them singletons. Material: tumor tissue. The receptors shown here come from an adult with diffuse large B cell lymphoma.

The V gene is TRBV28, the J gene TRBJ1-2, with 11 bases that match TRBD1. Looked up from germline, CDR1 is MDHEN and CDR2 is SYDVKM. The CDR3 sequence is 15 residues long. With V trimmed by 6 bases and J by 5 bases, 8 bases remained unmatched. The CDR3 sequence is CASRGQGAGGYGYTF. In DNA, the CDR3 is TGTGCCAGCAGAGGACAGGGGGCGGGGGGGTATGGCTACACCTTC.

The chain is built from TRBV7-9 and TRBJ1-1, with 8 bases aligning to TRBD1. Germline V gives CDR1 SEHNR, CDR2 FQNEAQ (reference sequence). J was trimmed by 1 base and V by 6 bases; bases with no gene match: 7. The CDR3 totals 15 residues. The CDR3 coding sequence is TGTGCCAGCAGTCCGACAGGGGAGAGGAACACTGAAGCTTTCTTT. As protein: CASSPTGERNTEAFF.

V usage is TRBV2 and J usage is TRBJ1-1; D is ambiguous. The CDR3 is made up of 14 amino acids. Trimming took 0 bases from V and 3 from J, leaving 8 bases between them. Germline values: CDR1 SNHLY, CDR2 FYNNEI. The CDR3 DNA reads as TGTGCCAGCAGTGAAGCAGGGAGGTACACTGAAGCTTTCTTT. Protein product: CASSEAGRYTEAFF.

J is TRBJ2-2 and V is TRBV10-1; D remains ambiguous. V lost 7 bases to trimming and J lost 3 bases, with 9 bases between them. The germline V gene has CDR1 WNHNN and CDR2 SYGVQD (reference sequence). The CDR3 covers 13 residues. In DNA, the CDR3 is TGCGCCAGCAAAGACATCCACACCGGGGAGCTGTTTTTT. Protein sequence: CASKDIHTGELFF.

The V gene is TRBV11-2, the J gene TRBJ2-7; D may be TRBD1 (6 bases). The CDR3 has 15 amino acids. Trimming removed 5 bases at V and 0 bases at J, with 14 bases between. Looked up from germline, CDR1 is SGHAT and CDR2 is FQNNGV. The chain's CDR3 is CASSGSRDNSYEQYF. CDR3 coding DNA: TGTGCCAGCAGCGGTTCCCGGGACAACTCCTACGAGCAGTACTTC.

Concerning this clone itself: One end of the junction is discordant with germline, which a read error may explain. The rearrangement uses TRBV7-9 and TRBJ2-2, with 7 bases fitting TRBD2. Germline V gene data show CDR1 as SEHNR and CDR2 as FQNEAQ (reference sequence). The CDR3 loop spans 15 amino acids. The CDR3 DNA follows: TGTGCCAGCCATAAATTGGGGGGGAACACCGGGAAGCTGTTTTTT. It codes for CASHKLGGNTGKLFF.

CDR3 loop: CASSSGLAGITGELFF. For the CDR3, the DNA is TGTGCCAGCAGTTCGGGACTAGCGGGTATCACCGGGGAGCTGTTTTTT. V and J are TRBV27 and TRBJ2-2; 12 positions match TRBD2. There are 16 residues in the CDR3. Germline V gene sequence: CDR1 MNHEY, CDR2 SMNVEV (reference sequence). V dropped 4 bases and J dropped 4; count of bases not matched to a gene: 4.

The chain has TRBV7-8 and TRBJ1-1; TRBD1 aligns across 7 bases. The germline V gene has CDR1 SGHVS and CDR2 FQNEAQ. The CDR3 is 15 amino acids. The V and J ends lost 5 bases and 4 bases, in that order; junction bases with no gene match: 10. The CDR3 reads CASSVPRTGATEAFF. Written as DNA, the CDR3 is TGTGCCAGCAGCGTCCCAAGGACAGGCGCCACTGAAGCTTTCTTT.

The V and J genes are TRBV30 and TRBJ1-1; the D is unclear. Germline assignment: CDR1 GTSNPN and CDR2 SVGIG (reference sequence). The CDR3 sequence is 15 residues long. V was pared by 0 bases and J by 1 base, with 12 bases between. The CDR3 DNA reads TGTGCCTGGAGTGTACATTTGTCTGAGAACACTGAAGCTTTCTTT. Translating gives CAWSVHLSENTEAFF.

The CDR3 sequence is CASSQLNRGGALETQYF. The CDR3, as DNA: TGTGCCAGCAGCCAATTAAACCGGGGGGGGGCTTTGGAGACCCAGTACTTC. The genes are TRBV7-8 and TRBJ2-5, with 8 positions matching TRBD2. CDR1 SGHVS and CDR2 FQNEAQ come from the germline V gene. The CDR3 runs 17 residues. The V and J ends lost 5 bases and 5 bases, in that order; junction bases with no gene match: 16.

The CDR3 bases are TGCGCCAGCAGCTTGGAAGATAGCTCCTACGAGCAGTACTTC. It translates to CASSLEDSSYEQYF. The chain links TRBV5-1 to TRBJ2-7; D uncertain. V shed 0 bases and J shed 0 bases, with 7 bases lying between them. Germline V gives CDR1 SGHRS, CDR2 YFSETQ. The CDR3 has 14 residues. The full variable domain, its missing parts supplied by reference TRBV5-1 and TRBJ2-7, is KAGVTQTPRYLIKTRGQQVTLSCSPISGHRSVSWYQQTPGQGLQFLFEYFSETQRNKGNFPGRFSGRQFSNSRSEMNVSTLELGDSALYLCASSLEDSSYEQYFGPGTRLTVT.

The CDR3: CASSFRGIGQGRTDTQYF. In DNA, the CDR3 is TGTGCCAGCAGTTTCAGGGGGATAGGGCAGGGAAGGACAGATACGCAGTATTTT. V gene TRBV27 combines with J gene TRBJ2-3, with 7 bases fitting TRBD1. This CDR3 region has 18 residues. Germline CDR1 reads MNHEY; CDR2 reads SMNVEV (reference sequence). The V segment lost 3 bases and the J segment 3 bases; nucleotides outside the gene matches: 15.

This chain connects TRBV9 to TRBJ1-6; TRBD1 aligns across 7 bases. The length of the CDR3 is 15 residues. V lost 4 bases and J lost 7; bases outside the gene matches: 8. The germline V gene has CDR1 SGDLS and CDR2 YYNGEE. CDR3 region: CASSSGTASNSPLHF. CDR3 nucleotide sequence: TGTGCCAGCAGCTCGGGGACAGCTAGCAATTCACCCCTCCACTTT.

V usage is TRBV5-1 and J usage is TRBJ2-7, with 7 nucleotides matching TRBD1. The CDR3 length is 13 residues. V gave up 4 bases and J gave up 5 bases; unmatched junction bases: 6. Germline V gene data show CDR1 as SGHRS and CDR2 as YFSETQ. The DNA for the CDR3 is TGCGCCAGCAGCCGACAGGGTCGGCACGAGCAGTACTTC. Translating gives CASSRQGRHEQYF. Looking up the rest from reference TRBV5-1 and TRBJ2-7 gives the full variable domain: KAGVTQTPRYLIKTRGQQVTLSCSPISGHRSVSWYQQTPGQGLQFLFEYFSETQRNKGNFPGRFSGRQFSNSRSEMNVSTLELGDSALYLCASSRQGRHEQYFGPGTRLTVT.

The rearrangement links TRBV7-9 to TRBJ1-3, with D unresolved. CDR1 is SEHNR and CDR2 is FQNEAQ in the germline V gene (reference sequence). Trimming removed 7 bases from V and 4 bases from J, with 8 bases in between. The CDR3 consists of 12 residues. The CDR3 reads CASTLRGNTIYF. DNA of the CDR3: TGTGCCAGCACCCTCAGGGGAAACACCATATATTTT. The variable domain in full, with the rest retrieved from reference TRBV7-9 and TRBJ1-3, is DTGVSQNPRHKITKRGQNVTFRCDPISEHNRLYWYRQTLGQGPEFLTYFQNEAQLEKSRLLSDRFSAERPKGSFSTLEIQRTEQGDSAMYLCASTLRGNTIYFGEGSWLTVV.

DNA of the CDR3: TGTGCCAGCAGCAGGGACAGGGGAGCCTACGAGCAGTACTTC. Protein product: CASSRDRGAYEQYF. This chain uses TRBV7-9 with TRBJ2-7; 10 bases map to TRBD1. The CDR3 sequence is 14 residues long. CDR1 SEHNR and CDR2 FQNEAQ come from the germline V gene (reference sequence). The V segment lost 5 bases and the J segment 2 bases; nucleotides outside the gene matches: 3.

The chain is built from TRBV29-1 and TRBJ2-2; D is uncertain. CDR1 and CDR2 (germline): SQVTM, ANQGSEA. Trimming pared 7 bases from V and 1 base from J, leaving 7 bases between. The length of the CDR3 is 12 residues. The CDR3 sequence is CSGRGNTGELFF. CDR3 in DNA: TGCAGCGGGAGAGGGAACACCGGGGAGCTGTTTTTT.

CDR3 in DNA: TGTGCCAGCAGTGATCTGGACAGCATCAACTATGGCTACACCTTC. Translated, it gives CASSDLDSINYGYTF. The rearrangement links TRBV27 to TRBJ1-2, with D possibly being TRBD1 (6 bases). V lost 5 bases and J lost 2, with 15 bases in between. CDR1 is MNHEY, CDR2 SMNVEV, per germline (reference sequence). The CDR3 has 15 residues.

The V call is TRBV11-3, the J call TRBJ2-7; no definite D call. Trimming stripped 1 base from V and 2 bases from J, with 6 bases between. Germline loops: CDR1 SGHNT, CDR2 YENEEA. This CDR3 region has 13 residues. CDR3 sequence: CASSLGQTYEQYF. For the CDR3, the DNA is TGTGCCAGCAGCTTAGGACAAACCTACGAGCAGTACTTC.

This clone was picked up a small number of times. The chain is built from TRBV15 and TRBJ2-7; 10 bases map to TRBD1. Germline CDR1 is LNHNV and CDR2 is YYDKDF (reference sequence). Unmatched junction bases numbered 3, after V lost 4 bases and J lost 3 bases. The CDR3 spans 14 residues. CDR3 in DNA: TGTGCCACCAGCACCCGGGACAGGGGCTACGAGCAGTACTTC. Protein sequence: CATSTRDRGYEQYF.